These T cell receptor beta chains were read from a single sample in a study of blood T cell repertoires in COVID-19. TCRdb's table, derived via immunoSEQ multiplex PCR, lists solely in-frame clones and lacks some. The table has some 200,000 clones, roughly 84% seen once. Sequences were obtained from peripheral blood. The source is a human donor with acute or convalescent COVID-19. The donor label of this sample is uncertain. The CDR3 runs from the conserved cysteine through the conserved F or W. The D gene is left open where the match is weak. Rows may omit the clone size; those that give it use once, few, many or a size class.

J gene: TRBJ1-3
V gene: TRBV7-2
D gene: .
clone size: .
CDR3 DNA: TGTGCCAGCAGCTTAGCGCCCCTCACATCTGGAAACACCATATATTTT
CDR3 protein: CASSLAPLTSGNTIYF

J gene: TRBJ1-6
V gene: TRBV5-1
D gene: TRBD1
clone size: .
CDR3 DNA: TGCGCCAGCAGCCTGACAGGGACGGGGAATTCACCCCTCCACTTT
CDR3 protein: CASSLTGTGNSPLHF

J gene: TRBJ2-6
V gene: TRBV9
D gene: .
clone size: .
CDR3 DNA: TGTGCCAGCAGCGTTACAGGCTCTGGGGCCAACGTCCTGACTTTC
CDR3 protein: CASSVTGSGANVLTF

J gene: TRBJ2-3
V gene: TRBV11-2
D gene: TRBD2
clone size: .
CDR3 DNA: TGTGCCAGCAGCTTAATGTTAGCGGGGGACCCTAGCACAGATACGCAGTATTTT
CDR3 protein: CASSLMLAGDPSTDTQYF

J gene: TRBJ1-4
V gene: TRBV5-1
D gene: .
clone size: .
CDR3 DNA: TGCGCCAGCAGCTCGTCTGGGCCCTCCCCAACTAATGAAAAACTGTTTTTT
CDR3 protein: CASSSSGPSPTNEKLFF

J gene: TRBJ2-7
V gene: TRBV7-7
D gene: TRBD2
clone size: .
CDR3 DNA: TGTGCCAGCAGCCCTCGACTAGCGGGAGCCCACGAGCAGTACTTC
CDR3 protein: CASSPRLAGAHEQYF

J gene: TRBJ2-7
V gene: TRBV5-6
D gene: .
clone size: few
CDR3 DNA: TGTGCCAGCAGCACAATACCCTACGAGCAGTACTTC
CDR3 protein: CASSTIPYEQYF

J gene: TRBJ2-7
V gene: TRBV7-8
D gene: .
clone size: .
CDR3 DNA: TGTGCCAGCAGCCTCTTTGGACAGAAGATACTCCACGAGCAGTACTTC
CDR3 protein: CASSLFGQKILHEQYF

J gene: TRBJ1-4
V gene: TRBV5-5
D gene: TRBD1
clone size: .
CDR3 DNA: TGTGCCAGCAGCCCCGGGACAGGGGCCGGCGAAAAACTGTTTTTT
CDR3 protein: CASSPGTGAGEKLFF

J gene: TRBJ1-4
V gene: TRBV4-2
D gene: TRBD1
clone size: few
CDR3 DNA: TGTGCCAGCAGCCAAGGGACAGGCCTAGAAGGTGAAAAACTGTTTTTT
CDR3 protein: CASSQGTGLEGEKLFF

J gene: TRBJ1-1
V gene: TRBV7-9
D gene: .
clone size: .
CDR3 DNA: TGTGCCAGCAGCTTAGGGGGACTGGCCAACACTGAAGCTTTCTTT
CDR3 protein: CASSLGGLANTEAFF

J gene: TRBJ2-1
V gene: TRBV5-4
D gene: TRBD2
clone size: .
CDR3 DNA: TGTGCCAGCAGCTTGGGGGGCGGGGGGCCCAATGAGCAGTTCTTC
CDR3 protein: CASSLGGGGPNEQFF

J gene: TRBJ1-2
V gene: TRBV6-5
D gene: TRBD1
clone size: .
CDR3 DNA: TGTGCCAGCAGTAACCGGGACAGGTCTAATGGCTACACCTTC
CDR3 protein: CASSNRDRSNGYTF

J gene: TRBJ2-7
V gene: TRBV14
D gene: TRBD1
clone size: .
CDR3 DNA: TGTGCCAGCAGCCCGTCCGAGGGGGCAAGCTCCGAGCAGTACTTC
CDR3 protein: CASSPSEGASSEQYF

J gene: TRBJ2-4
V gene: TRBV19
D gene: TRBD2
clone size: .
CDR3 DNA: TGTGCCAGTAGCCGCCCCAGACTAGCGACAAACCAGGAAAACATTCAGTACTTC
CDR3 protein: CASSRPRLATNQENIQYF

J gene: TRBJ2-7
V gene: TRBV25-1
D gene: TRBD1
clone size: .
CDR3 DNA: TGTGCCAGCGGGACAGATTATTACGAGCAGTACTTC
CDR3 protein: CASGTDYYEQYF

J gene: TRBJ2-7
V gene: TRBV11-1
D gene: .
clone size: .
CDR3 DNA: TGTGCCAGCAGCTTGCCGCACGGTGGCGAGCAGTACTTC
CDR3 protein: CASSLPHGGEQYF

J gene: TRBJ2-7
V gene: TRBV3-1/TRBV3-2
D gene: TRBD1
clone size: .
CDR3 DNA: TGTGCCAGCAGCCTTGGACAGGGGACCTACGAGCAGTACTTC
CDR3 protein: CASSLGQGTYEQYF

J gene: TRBJ2-1
V gene: TRBV20-1
D gene: .
clone size: once
CDR3 DNA: TGCAGTGCTAGACTAGACAATGAGCAGTTCTTC
CDR3 protein: CSARLDNEQFF

J gene: TRBJ1-1
V gene: TRBV6-1
D gene: .
clone size: .
CDR3 DNA: TGTGCCAGCAGTGAAGCCTCATGGCAGAACACTGAAGCTTTCTTT
CDR3 protein: CASSEASWQNTEAFF

J gene: TRBJ2-2
V gene: TRBV27
D gene: TRBD1
clone size: .
CDR3 DNA: TGTGCCAGCAGTTTGGGACAGGGACGAGGCACCGGGGAGCTGTTTTTT
CDR3 protein: CASSLGQGRGTGELFF

J gene: TRBJ2-3
V gene: TRBV5-1
D gene: .
clone size: .
CDR3 DNA: TGCGCCAGCAGCTTGTTAGGGGATCAAGCGGATACGCAGTATTTT
CDR3 protein: CASSLLGDQADTQYF

J gene: TRBJ2-3
V gene: TRBV9
D gene: .
clone size: .
CDR3 DNA: TGTGCCAGCAGCGTAGCGGGGTCCACAGATACGCAGTATTTT
CDR3 protein: CASSVAGSTDTQYF

J gene: TRBJ1-6
V gene: TRBV28
D gene: .
clone size: once
CDR3 DNA: TGTGCCAGCAGCCCCCCCCAGGGTTTCTCACCCCTCCACTTT
CDR3 protein: CASSPPQGFSPLHF

J gene: TRBJ2-3
V gene: TRBV20-1
D gene: TRBD2
clone size: .
CDR3 DNA: TGCAGTGCTAGTATATCCCCCGGCGGGGGATCCCTGTTCACAGATACGCAGTATTTT
CDR3 protein: CSASISPGGGSLFTDTQYF

J gene: TRBJ2-7
V gene: TRBV18
D gene: TRBD2
clone size: .
CDR3 DNA: TGTGCCAGCTCACCTGCCGGACTAGCGGGAGTATCCCTATACGAGCAGTACTTC
CDR3 protein: CASSPAGLAGVSLYEQYF

J gene: TRBJ2-4
V gene: TRBV19
D gene: .
clone size: .
CDR3 DNA: TGTGCCAGTAGTCCCGATGTCCAGCGGTTCGGCAAAAACATTCAGTACTTC
CDR3 protein: CASSPDVQRFGKNIQYF

J gene: TRBJ1-5
V gene: TRBV7-9
D gene: .
clone size: .
CDR3 DNA: TGTGCCAGCGCGGGAGCCCAGAATCAGCCCCAGCATTTT
CDR3 protein: CASAGAQNQPQHF

J gene: TRBJ1-4
V gene: TRBV6-5
D gene: .
clone size: .
CDR3 DNA: TGTGCCAGCAGTTACGCAGGGGCCGGGAATGAAAAACTGTTTTTT
CDR3 protein: CASSYAGAGNEKLFF

J gene: TRBJ1-4
V gene: TRBV28
D gene: .
clone size: .
CDR3 DNA: TGTGCCAGCAGTACGACAGCAACTAATGAAAAACTGTTTTTT
CDR3 protein: CASSTTATNEKLFF

J gene: TRBJ1-4
V gene: TRBV7-8
D gene: .
clone size: .
CDR3 DNA: TGTGCCAGCAGCTTAGTGGGGGCGCAGAATGAAAAACTGTTTTTT
CDR3 protein: CASSLVGAQNEKLFF

J gene: TRBJ2-1
V gene: TRBV9
D gene: .
clone size: .
CDR3 DNA: TGTGCCAGCAGCGTAGGTTCCCTAGCCCCATACAATGAGCAGTTCTTC
CDR3 protein: CASSVGSLAPYNEQFF

J gene: TRBJ2-2
V gene: TRBV5-8
D gene: TRBD2
clone size: once
CDR3 DNA: TGTGCCAGCAGCGGACTAGCGGGAGCTCAAACCGGGGAGCTGTTTTTT
CDR3 protein: CASSGLAGAQTGELFF

J gene: TRBJ2-1
V gene: TRBV6-5
D gene: .
clone size: .
CDR3 DNA: TGTGCCAGCAGTTACCGGCAGGCCTCCTACAATGAGCAGTTCTTC
CDR3 protein: CASSYRQASYNEQFF

J gene: TRBJ1-6
V gene: TRBV5-1
D gene: .
clone size: once
CDR3 DNA: TGCGCCAGCGCTGACAGACTTAATTCACCCCTCCACTTT
CDR3 protein: CASADRLNSPLHF

J gene: TRBJ1-2
V gene: TRBV27
D gene: .
clone size: .
CDR3 DNA: TGTGCCAGCAGCACTCGGACAGATTTTGCCTATGGCTACACCTTC
CDR3 protein: CASSTRTDFAYGYTF

J gene: TRBJ1-2
V gene: TRBV6-6
D gene: TRBD1
clone size: .
CDR3 DNA: TGTGCCAGCAGCCAGACAGGGGCCTATGGCTACACCTTC
CDR3 protein: CASSQTGAYGYTF

J gene: TRBJ2-2
V gene: TRBV2
D gene: TRBD1
clone size: .
CDR3 DNA: TGTGCCAGCAGTCCGACAGGGATACATACCGGGGAGCTGTTTTTT
CDR3 protein: CASSPTGIHTGELFF

J gene: TRBJ2-7
V gene: TRBV3-1/TRBV3-2
D gene: TRBD1
clone size: .
CDR3 DNA: TGTGCCAGCAGCCGGACAGGAGGCTTTTTTTACGAGCAGTACTTC
CDR3 protein: CASSRTGGFFYEQYF

J gene: TRBJ2-3
V gene: TRBV30
D gene: TRBD2
clone size: .
CDR3 DNA: TGTGCCTGGAGTACGGGAGGACTATTGACAGATACGCAGTATTTT
CDR3 protein: CAWSTGGLLTDTQYF

J gene: TRBJ2-2
V gene: TRBV5-1
D gene: .
clone size: .
CDR3 DNA: TGCGCCAGCAGCTTGAGTAGCGGCCACACCGGGGAGCTGTTTTTT
CDR3 protein: CASSLSSGHTGELFF

J gene: TRBJ2-6
V gene: TRBV2
D gene: .
clone size: .
CDR3 DNA: TGTGCCAGCAGTGAAGGCGTCGTGGGGGCCAACGTCCTGACTTTC
CDR3 protein: CASSEGVVGANVLTF

J gene: TRBJ2-1
V gene: TRBV11-1
D gene: TRBD2
clone size: .
CDR3 DNA: TGTGCCAGCAGTTATAGCGGGAGGGATGAGCAGTTCTTC
CDR3 protein: CASSYSGRDEQFF

J gene: TRBJ2-1
V gene: TRBV15
D gene: .
clone size: .
CDR3 DNA: TGTGCCACCAGCAGGGACTATCGTACCGATGAGCAGTTCTTC
CDR3 protein: CATSRDYRTDEQFF

J gene: TRBJ1-4
V gene: TRBV16
D gene: .
clone size: .
CDR3 DNA: TGTGCCAGCAGCCAAATCCCCGGGACAATAGAAAAACTGTTTTTT
CDR3 protein: CASSQIPGTIEKLFF

J gene: TRBJ2-4
V gene: TRBV19
D gene: .
clone size: .
CDR3 DNA: TGTGCCAGTAGTGTCCATGAAGCCGGAAACATTCAGTACTTC
CDR3 protein: CASSVHEAGNIQYF

J gene: TRBJ1-5
V gene: TRBV5-8
D gene: .
clone size: .
CDR3 DNA: TGTGCCAGCAGCTTCCCAAGGGGGAAGGTTCAGCCCCAGCATTTT
CDR3 protein: CASSFPRGKVQPQHF

J gene: TRBJ1-2
V gene: TRBV7-2
D gene: .
clone size: many
CDR3 DNA: TGTGCCAGCAGCCCCGGGGTTCCCTATGGCTACACCTTC
CDR3 protein: CASSPGVPYGYTF